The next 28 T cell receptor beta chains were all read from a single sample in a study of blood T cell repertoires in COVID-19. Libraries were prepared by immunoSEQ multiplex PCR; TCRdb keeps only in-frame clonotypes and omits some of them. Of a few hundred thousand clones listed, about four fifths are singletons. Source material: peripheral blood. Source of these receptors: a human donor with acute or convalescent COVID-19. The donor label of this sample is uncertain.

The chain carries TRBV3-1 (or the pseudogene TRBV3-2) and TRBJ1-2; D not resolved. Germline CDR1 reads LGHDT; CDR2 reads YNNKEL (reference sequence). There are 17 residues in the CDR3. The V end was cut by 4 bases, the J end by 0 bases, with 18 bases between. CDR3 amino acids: CASSPYLKGAANYGYTF. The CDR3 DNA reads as TGTGCCAGCAGCCCCTATCTCAAGGGAGCGGCTAACTATGGCTACACCTTC.

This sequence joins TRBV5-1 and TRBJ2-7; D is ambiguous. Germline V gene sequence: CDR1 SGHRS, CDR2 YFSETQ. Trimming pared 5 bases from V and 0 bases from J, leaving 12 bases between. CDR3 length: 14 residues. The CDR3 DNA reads TGCGCCAGCAGGGTACAGTTGAGCTCCTACGAGCAGTACTTC. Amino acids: CASRVQLSSYEQYF.

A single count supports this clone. CDR3 sequence reads: CASSVGGTVKETQYF. The CDR3 nucleotides read TGTGCCAGCAGTGTTGGAGGGACAGTCAAAGAGACCCAGTACTTC. The chain has TRBV2 and TRBJ2-5; TRBD1 is a possible D gene (7 bases). The CDR3 totals 15 residues. The germline gives CDR1 SNHLY, CDR2 FYNNEI. The V end lost 4 bases, the J end lost 3 bases, and 15 bases lay between the germline ends. Complete variable domain (other parts from reference TRBV2 and TRBJ2-5): EPEVTQTPSHQVTQMGQEVILRCVPISNHLYFYWYRQILGQKVEFLVSFYNNEISEKSEIFDDQFSVERPDGSNFTLKIRSTKLEDSAMYFCASSVGGTVKETQYFGPGTRLLVL.

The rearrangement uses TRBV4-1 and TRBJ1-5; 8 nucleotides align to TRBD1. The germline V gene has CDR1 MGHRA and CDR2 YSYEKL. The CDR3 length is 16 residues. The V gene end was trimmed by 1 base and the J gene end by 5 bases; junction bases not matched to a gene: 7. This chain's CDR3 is CASSQVGRGPYQPQHF. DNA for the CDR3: TGCGCCAGCAGCCAAGTCGGCAGGGGGCCGTATCAGCCCCAGCATTTT.

The CDR3 sequence: CASSYDRSSYNEQFF. CDR3 in DNA: TGTGCCAGCAGTTACGATAGGAGCTCCTACAATGAGCAGTTCTTC. The rearrangement links TRBV6-5 to TRBJ2-1, with D unclear. Trimming stripped 2 bases from V and 0 bases from J, with 8 bases between. CDR1 and CDR2 (germline): MNHEY, SVGAGI. The CDR3 sequence is 15 residues long.

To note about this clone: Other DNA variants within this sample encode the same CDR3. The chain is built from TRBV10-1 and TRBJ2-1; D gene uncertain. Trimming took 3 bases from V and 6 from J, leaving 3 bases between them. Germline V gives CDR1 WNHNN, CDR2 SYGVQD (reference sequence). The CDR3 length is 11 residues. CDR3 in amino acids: CASSDSNEQFF. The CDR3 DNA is TGCGCCAGCAGTGATAGCAATGAGCAGTTCTTC.

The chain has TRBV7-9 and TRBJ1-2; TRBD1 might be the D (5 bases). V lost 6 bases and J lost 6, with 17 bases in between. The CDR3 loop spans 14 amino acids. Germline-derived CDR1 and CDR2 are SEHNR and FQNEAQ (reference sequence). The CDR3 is CASRMGGTGDGYTF. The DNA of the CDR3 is TGTGCCAGCAGGATGGGGGGAACCGGGGATGGCTACACCTTC.

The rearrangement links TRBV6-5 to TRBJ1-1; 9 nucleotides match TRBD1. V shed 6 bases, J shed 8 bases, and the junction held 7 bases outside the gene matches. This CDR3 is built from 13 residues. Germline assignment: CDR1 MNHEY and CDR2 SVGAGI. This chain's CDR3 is CASRDRGRAEAFF. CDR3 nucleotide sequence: TGTGCCAGCAGGGACAGGGGTAGGGCGGAAGCTTTCTTT.

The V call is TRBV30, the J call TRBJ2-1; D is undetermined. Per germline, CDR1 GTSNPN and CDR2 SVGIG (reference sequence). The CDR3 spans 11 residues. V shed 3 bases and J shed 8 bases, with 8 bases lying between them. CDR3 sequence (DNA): TGTGCCTGGAGCCCCCGTGATGAGCAGTTCTTC. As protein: CAWSPRDEQFF.

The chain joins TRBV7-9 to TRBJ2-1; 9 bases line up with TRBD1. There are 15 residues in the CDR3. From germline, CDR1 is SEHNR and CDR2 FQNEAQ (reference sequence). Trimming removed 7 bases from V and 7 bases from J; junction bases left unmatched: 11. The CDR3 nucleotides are TGTGCCAGCATCTCGGTCGGGACAGGGTCTAATGAGCAGTTCTTC. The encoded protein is CASISVGTGSNEQFF.

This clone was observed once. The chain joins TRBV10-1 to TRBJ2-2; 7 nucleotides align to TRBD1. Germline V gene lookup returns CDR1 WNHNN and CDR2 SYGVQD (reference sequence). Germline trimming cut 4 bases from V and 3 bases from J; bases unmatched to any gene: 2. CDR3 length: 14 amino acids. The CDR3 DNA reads TGCGCCAGCAGTGGTACAGGGGACACCGGGGAGCTGTTTTTT. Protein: CASSGTGDTGELFF.

CDR3 in amino acids: CASTHTNTGELFF. The CDR3 DNA is TGCGCCAGCACACATACGAACACCGGGGAGCTGTTTTTT. V usage is TRBV5-1 and J usage is TRBJ2-2, with D unresolved. V lost 6 bases and J 0 bases, leaving 6 bases between the germline ends. Germline V gene sequence: CDR1 SGHRS, CDR2 YFSETQ. CDR3 length: 13 residues. Filled out from reference TRBV5-1 and TRBJ2-2, the complete variable domain reads KAGVTQTPRYLIKTRGQQVTLSCSPISGHRSVSWYQQTPGQGLQFLFEYFSETQRNKGNFPGRFSGRQFSNSRSEMNVSTLELGDSALYLCASTHTNTGELFFGEGSRLTVL.

The CDR3 DNA sequence: TGCGCCAGCAGTTCCCTAGCGGGAGGTGATGAGCAGTTCTTC. Translated: CASSSLAGGDEQFF. V and J are TRBV10-1 and TRBJ2-1; 11 bases are a match to TRBD2. Germline V CDR1 and CDR2: WNHNN, SYGVQD (reference sequence). The J segment lost 8 bases and the V segment lost 5 bases, leaving 5 bases of the junction unmatched. CDR3 length: 14 amino acids.

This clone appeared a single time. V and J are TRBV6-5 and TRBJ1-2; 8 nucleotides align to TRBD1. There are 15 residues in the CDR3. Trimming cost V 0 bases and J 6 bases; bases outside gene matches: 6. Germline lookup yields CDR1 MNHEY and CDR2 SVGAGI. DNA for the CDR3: TGTGCCAGCAGTTACTCGGACAGGGAACGGAATGGCTACACCTTC. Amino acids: CASSYSDRERNGYTF.

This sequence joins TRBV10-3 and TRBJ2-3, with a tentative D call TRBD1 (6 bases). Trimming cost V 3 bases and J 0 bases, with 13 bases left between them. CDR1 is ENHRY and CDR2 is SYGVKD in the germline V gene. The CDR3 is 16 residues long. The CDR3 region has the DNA TGTGCCATCAGTGAATCAACAGGGAGTAGCACAGATACGCAGTATTTT. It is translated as CAISESTGSSTDTQYF.

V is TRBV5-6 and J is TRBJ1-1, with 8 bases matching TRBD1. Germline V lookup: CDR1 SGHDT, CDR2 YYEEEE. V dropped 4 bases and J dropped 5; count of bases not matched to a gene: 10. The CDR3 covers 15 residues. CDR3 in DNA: TGTGCCAGCAGCACGCGGACAGGGAGGGGGACTGAAGCTTTCTTT. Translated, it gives CASSTRTGRGTEAFF.

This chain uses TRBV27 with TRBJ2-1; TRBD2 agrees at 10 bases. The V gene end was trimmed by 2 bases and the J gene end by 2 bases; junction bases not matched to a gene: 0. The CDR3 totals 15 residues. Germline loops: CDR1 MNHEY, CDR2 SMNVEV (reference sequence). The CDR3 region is CASSLLAGAYNEQFF. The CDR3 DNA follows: TGTGCCAGCAGTTTACTAGCGGGAGCCTACAATGAGCAGTTCTTC.

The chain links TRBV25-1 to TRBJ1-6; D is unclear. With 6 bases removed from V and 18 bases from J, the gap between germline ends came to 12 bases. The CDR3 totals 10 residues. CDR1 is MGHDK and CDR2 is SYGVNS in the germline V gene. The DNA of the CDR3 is TGTGCCAGCAGGCGGGATAACCCCCACTTT. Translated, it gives CASRRDNPHF.

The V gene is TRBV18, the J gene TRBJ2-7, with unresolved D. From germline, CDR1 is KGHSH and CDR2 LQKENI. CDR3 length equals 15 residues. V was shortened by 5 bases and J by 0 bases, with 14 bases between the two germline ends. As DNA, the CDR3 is TGTGCCAGCTCAACGACTGCGATAGTCTCCTACGAGCAGTACTTC. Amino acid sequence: CASSTTAIVSYEQYF. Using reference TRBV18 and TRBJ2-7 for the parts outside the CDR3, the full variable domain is NAGVMQNPRHLVRRRGQEARLRCSPMKGHSHVYWYRQLPEEGLKFMVYLQKENIIDESGMPKERFSAEFPKEGPSILRIQQVVRGDSAAYFCASSTTAIVSYEQYFGPGTRLTVT.

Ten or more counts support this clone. This chain's CDR3 is CASSLASAPQETQYF. The DNA for the CDR3 is TGTGCCAGCAGCTTAGCGTCGGCACCGCAAGAGACCCAGTACTTC. The V and J genes are TRBV5-4 and TRBJ2-5, with D hard to call. The V and J ends lost 2 bases and 2 bases respectively, with 13 bases between them. Germline-derived CDR1 and CDR2 are SGHNT and YYREEE (reference sequence). The CDR3 consists of 15 residues. The whole variable domain, filled in from reference TRBV5-4 and TRBJ2-5, reads ETGVTQSPTHLIKTRGQQVTLRCSSQSGHNTVSWYQQALGQGPQFIFQYYREEENGRGNFPPRFSGLQFPNYSSELNVNALELDDSALYLCASSLASAPQETQYFGPGTRLLVL.

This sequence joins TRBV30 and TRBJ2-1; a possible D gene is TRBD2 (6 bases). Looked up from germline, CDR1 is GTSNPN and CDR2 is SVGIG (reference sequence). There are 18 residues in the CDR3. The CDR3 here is CAMAGRAGLLSSYNEQFF. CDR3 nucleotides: TGTGCGATGGCGGGGCGGGCGGGCCTCTTAAGCTCCTACAATGAGCAGTTCTTC.

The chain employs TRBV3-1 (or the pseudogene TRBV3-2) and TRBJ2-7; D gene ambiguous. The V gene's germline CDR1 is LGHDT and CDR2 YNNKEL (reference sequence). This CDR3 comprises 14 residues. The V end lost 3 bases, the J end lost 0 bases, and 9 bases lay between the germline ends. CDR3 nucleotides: TGTGCCAGCAGCCAGACGAGGAGCTCCTACGAGCAGTACTTC. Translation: CASSQTRSSYEQYF.

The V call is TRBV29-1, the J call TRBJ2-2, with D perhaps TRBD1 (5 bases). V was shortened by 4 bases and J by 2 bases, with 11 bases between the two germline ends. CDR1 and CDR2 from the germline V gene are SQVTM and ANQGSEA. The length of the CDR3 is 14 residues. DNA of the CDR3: TGCAGCGTTGGTAGGGGCGCAAACACCGGGGAGCTGTTTTTT. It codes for CSVGRGANTGELFF.

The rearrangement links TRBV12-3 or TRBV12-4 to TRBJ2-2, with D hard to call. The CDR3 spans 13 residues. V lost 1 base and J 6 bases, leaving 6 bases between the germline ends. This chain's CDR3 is CASSLGVSGELFF. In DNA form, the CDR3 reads TGTGCCAGCAGTTTAGGCGTCTCCGGGGAGCTGTTTTTT.

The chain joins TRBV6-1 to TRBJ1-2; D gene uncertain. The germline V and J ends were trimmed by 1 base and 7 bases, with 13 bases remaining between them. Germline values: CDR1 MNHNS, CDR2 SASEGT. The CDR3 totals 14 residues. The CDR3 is CASSEVPGIGGYTF. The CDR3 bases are TGTGCCAGCAGTGAAGTTCCGGGAATAGGTGGCTACACCTTC.

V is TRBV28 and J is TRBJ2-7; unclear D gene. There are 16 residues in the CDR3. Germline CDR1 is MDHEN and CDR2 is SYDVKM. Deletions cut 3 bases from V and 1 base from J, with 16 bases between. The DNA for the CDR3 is TGTGCCAGCAGTTTCAGGTCTTTCGGCAGGTCCTACGAGCAGTACTTC. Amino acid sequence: CASSFRSFGRSYEQYF.

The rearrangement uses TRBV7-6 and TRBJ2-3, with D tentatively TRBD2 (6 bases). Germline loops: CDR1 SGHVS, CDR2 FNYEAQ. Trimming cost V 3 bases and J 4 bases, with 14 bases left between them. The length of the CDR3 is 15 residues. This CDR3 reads CASSLAGQTSDTQYF. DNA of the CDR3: TGTGCCAGCAGCTTGGCGGGGCAGACGTCAGATACGCAGTATTTT.

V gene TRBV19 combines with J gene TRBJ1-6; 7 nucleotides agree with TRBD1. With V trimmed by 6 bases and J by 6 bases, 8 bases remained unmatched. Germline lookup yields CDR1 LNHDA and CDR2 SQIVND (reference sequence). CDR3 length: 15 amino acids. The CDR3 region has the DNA TGTGCCAGTAGGCCAGACAGGGTGGGTAATTCACCCCTCCACTTT. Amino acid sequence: CASRPDRVGNSPLHF.